This entry describes one T cell receptor (beta chain). This could be a read error, since a much larger clone is one nucleotide away. RNA fractions of 10%, 30% or 50% and 20,000 to 1,000,000 sorted cells were the source of naive CD8 libraries. CDR3 length: 16 residues. Per the germline V gene, CDR1 is SNHLY and CDR2 is FYNNEI. V lost 4 bases and J lost 0, with 14 bases in between. This record comes from a study of molecular identifiers for immune sequencing clone quantification. TCRdb re-called the PCR reads through MiXCR, storing one row per CDR3 protein. The data contain hundreds of thousands of distinct CDR3 sequences, roughly 21% of them seen just once; the ten biggest clones take up 0.7% to 1%.

This chain uses TRBV2 with TRBJ2-3; unclear D gene. This TCR was recovered from a human donor in good health. Some libraries in this study had Jurkat cell RNA spiked in. The sequencing sample was made of naive CD8+ T cells from blood, with Jurkat cell RNA spiked in. Subset meaning: FACS-sorted CD8+CD4-CCR7+CD45RA+ naive T cells. The CDR3 is CASSVARSPSTDTQYF. In nucleotides, the CDR3 is TGTGCCAGCAGTGTGGCTAGAAGCCCTAGCACAGATACGCAGTATTTT.